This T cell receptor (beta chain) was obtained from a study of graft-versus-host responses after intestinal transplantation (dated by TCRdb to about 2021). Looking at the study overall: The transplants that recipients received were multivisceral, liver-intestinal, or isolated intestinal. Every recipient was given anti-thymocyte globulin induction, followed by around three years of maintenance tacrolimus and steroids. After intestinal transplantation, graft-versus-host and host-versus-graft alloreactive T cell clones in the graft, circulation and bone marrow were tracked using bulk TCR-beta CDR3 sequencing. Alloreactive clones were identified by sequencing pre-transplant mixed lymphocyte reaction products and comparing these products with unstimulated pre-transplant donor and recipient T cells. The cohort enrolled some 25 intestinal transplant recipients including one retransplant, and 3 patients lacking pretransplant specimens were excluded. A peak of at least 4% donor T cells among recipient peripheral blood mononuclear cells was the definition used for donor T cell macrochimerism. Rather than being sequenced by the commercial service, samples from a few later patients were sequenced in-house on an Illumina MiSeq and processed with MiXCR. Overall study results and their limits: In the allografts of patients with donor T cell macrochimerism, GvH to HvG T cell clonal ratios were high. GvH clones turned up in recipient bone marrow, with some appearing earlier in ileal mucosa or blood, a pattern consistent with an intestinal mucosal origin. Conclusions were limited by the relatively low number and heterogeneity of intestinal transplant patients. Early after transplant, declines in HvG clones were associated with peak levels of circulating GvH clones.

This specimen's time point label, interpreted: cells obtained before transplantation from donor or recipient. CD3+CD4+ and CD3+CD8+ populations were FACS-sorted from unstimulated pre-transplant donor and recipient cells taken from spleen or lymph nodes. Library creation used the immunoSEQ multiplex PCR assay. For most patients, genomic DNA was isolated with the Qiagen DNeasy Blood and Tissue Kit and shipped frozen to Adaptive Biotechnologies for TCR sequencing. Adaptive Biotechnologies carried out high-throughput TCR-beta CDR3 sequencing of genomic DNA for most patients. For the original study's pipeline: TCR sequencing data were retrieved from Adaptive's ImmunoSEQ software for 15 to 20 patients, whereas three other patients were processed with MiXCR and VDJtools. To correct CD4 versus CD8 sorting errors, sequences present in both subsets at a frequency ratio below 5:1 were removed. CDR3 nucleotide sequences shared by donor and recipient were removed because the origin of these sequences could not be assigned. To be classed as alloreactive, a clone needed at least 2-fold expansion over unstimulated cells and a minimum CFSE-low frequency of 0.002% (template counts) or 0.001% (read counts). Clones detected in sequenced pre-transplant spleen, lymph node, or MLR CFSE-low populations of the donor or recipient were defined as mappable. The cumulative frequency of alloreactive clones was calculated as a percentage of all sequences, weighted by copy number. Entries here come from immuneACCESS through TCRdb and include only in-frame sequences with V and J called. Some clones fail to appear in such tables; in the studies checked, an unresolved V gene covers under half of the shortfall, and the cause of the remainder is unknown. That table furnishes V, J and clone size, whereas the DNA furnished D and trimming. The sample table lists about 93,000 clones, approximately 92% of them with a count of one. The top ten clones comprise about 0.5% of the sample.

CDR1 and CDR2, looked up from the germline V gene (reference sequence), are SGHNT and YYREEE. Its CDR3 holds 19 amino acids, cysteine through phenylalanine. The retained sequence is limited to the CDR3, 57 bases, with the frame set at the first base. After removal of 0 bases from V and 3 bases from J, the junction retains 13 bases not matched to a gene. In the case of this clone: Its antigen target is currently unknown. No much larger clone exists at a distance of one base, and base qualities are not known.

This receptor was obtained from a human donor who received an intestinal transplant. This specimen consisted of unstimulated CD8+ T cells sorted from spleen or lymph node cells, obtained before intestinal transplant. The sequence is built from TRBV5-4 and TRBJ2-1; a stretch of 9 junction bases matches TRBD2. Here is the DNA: TGTGCCAGCAGCTTGGGGCGGTCGGCTAGCGGGAAGATCTACAATGAGCAGTTCTTC. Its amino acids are CASSLGRSASGKIYNEQFF.